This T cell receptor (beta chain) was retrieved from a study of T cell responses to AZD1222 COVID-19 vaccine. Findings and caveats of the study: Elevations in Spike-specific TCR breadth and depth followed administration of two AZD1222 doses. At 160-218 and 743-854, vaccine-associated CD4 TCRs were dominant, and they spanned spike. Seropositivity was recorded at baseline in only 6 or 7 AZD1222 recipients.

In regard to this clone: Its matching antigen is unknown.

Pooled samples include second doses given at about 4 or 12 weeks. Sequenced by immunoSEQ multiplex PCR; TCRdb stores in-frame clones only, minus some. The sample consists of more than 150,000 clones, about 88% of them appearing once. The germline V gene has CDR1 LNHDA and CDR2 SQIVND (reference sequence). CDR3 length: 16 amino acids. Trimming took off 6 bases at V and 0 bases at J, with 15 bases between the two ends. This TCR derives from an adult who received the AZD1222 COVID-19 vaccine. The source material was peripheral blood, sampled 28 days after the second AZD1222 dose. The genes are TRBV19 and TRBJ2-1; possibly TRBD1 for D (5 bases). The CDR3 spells CASRGELPSSYNEQFF. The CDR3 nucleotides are TGTGCCAGTAGAGGGGAATTACCGAGCTCCTACAATGAGCAGTTCTTC.